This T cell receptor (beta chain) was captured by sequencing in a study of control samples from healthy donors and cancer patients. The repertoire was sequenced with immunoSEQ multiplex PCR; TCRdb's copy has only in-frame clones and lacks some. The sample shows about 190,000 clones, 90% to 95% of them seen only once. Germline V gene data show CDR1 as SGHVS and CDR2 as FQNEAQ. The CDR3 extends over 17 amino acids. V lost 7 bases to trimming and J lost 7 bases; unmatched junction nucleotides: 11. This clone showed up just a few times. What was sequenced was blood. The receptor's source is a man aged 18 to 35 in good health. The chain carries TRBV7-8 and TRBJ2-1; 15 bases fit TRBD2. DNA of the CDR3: TGTGCCAGCACCCGCCGGACTAGCGGGGGGGCCTCGAATGAGCAGTTCTTC. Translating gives CASTRRTSGGASNEQFF. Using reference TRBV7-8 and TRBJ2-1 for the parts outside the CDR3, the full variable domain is GAGVSQSPRYKVAKRGQDVALRCDPISGHVSLFWYQQALGQGPEFLTYFQNEAQLDKSGLPSDRFFAERPEGSVSTLKIQRTQQEDSAVYLCASTRRTSGGASNEQFFGPGTRLTVL.